The 7 T cell receptor beta chains below come from one sample, sequenced in a study of OX40 agonist ivuxolimab in advanced cancers. Sequencing was performed with immunoSEQ multiplex PCR; in TCRdb, only in-frame clones are kept and a portion is missing. The sample records around 68,000 clones, more than 75% being singletons. The starting material was CD4+ or CD8+ T cells sorted from blood, obtained in a trial of the OX40 agonist ivuxolimab. These receptors all stem from an adult with an advanced solid tumor such as melanoma, head and neck, liver or kidney cancer.

This clone was counted a few times. The chain joins TRBV27 to TRBJ2-5; no definite D call. CDR1 and CDR2 from the germline V gene are MNHEY and SMNVEV (reference sequence). Trimming shortened V by 5 bases and J by 4 bases, and 11 bases separated the two germline ends. The CDR3 runs to 13 residues. The CDR3 here is CASSIGPRETQYF. For the CDR3, the DNA is TGTGCCAGCAGTATCGGTCCTCGAGAGACCCAGTACTTC.

V gene TRBV15 combines with J gene TRBJ2-2; 8 bases match TRBD1. The CDR3 length is 17 residues. V shed 5 bases and J 5 bases; nucleotides not matched to a gene: 13. Germline-derived CDR1 and CDR2 are LNHNV and YYDKDF (reference sequence). The CDR3 protein is CATSVPPGTGRTGELFF. The CDR3 coding sequence is TGTGCCACCAGCGTACCCCCCGGGACAGGACGGACCGGGGAGCTGTTTTTT.

The sample holds one count of this clone. The V call is TRBV5-1, the J call TRBJ1-6, with TRBD1 as a possible D gene (6 bases). Germline V gene data show CDR1 as SGHRS and CDR2 as YFSETQ. This CDR3 has 14 amino acids. Trimming took off 7 bases at V and 5 bases at J, with 13 bases between the two ends. For the CDR3, the DNA is TGCGCCAGCCAGTCCGGGACAAATAATTCACCCCTCCACTTT. This gives the protein CASQSGTNNSPLHF.

V gene TRBV10-1 combines with J gene TRBJ2-7; D is unclear. From germline, CDR1 is WNHNN and CDR2 SYGVQD (reference sequence). The CDR3 runs 12 residues. The V gene lost 5 bases and the J gene lost 5 bases, with 10 bases spanning the gap. The CDR3 DNA follows: TGCGCCAGCAGTTCAGGAGCGAACGAGCAGTACTTC. Amino acid sequence: CASSSGANEQYF.

The chain couples TRBV19 to TRBJ1-5; 8 bases match TRBD1. Trimming at V came to 0 bases and at J to 6 bases, leaving 13 bases not matched to a gene. In germline, CDR1 is LNHDA, CDR2 SQIVND (reference sequence). This CDR3 region has 18 residues. The CDR3 coding sequence is TGTGCCAGTAGTATAGATAGGAACACCAGGGGGCTTTCTCAGCCCCAGCATTTT. It specifies CASSIDRNTRGLSQPQHF.

V gene TRBV11-2 combines with J gene TRBJ1-1; D unclear. CDR1 and CDR2 from the germline V gene are SGHAT and FQNNGV. V shed 5 bases and J shed 9 bases, with 13 bases lying between them. This CDR3 is 12 amino acids long. This chain's CDR3 is CASSPWAGKAFF. The CDR3 region has the DNA TGTGCCAGCAGCCCGTGGGCAGGAAAAGCTTTCTTT. Based on the CDR3 plus reference TRBV11-2 and TRBJ1-1, the full variable domain is EAGVAQSPRYKIIEKRQSVAFWCNPISGHATLYWYQQILGQGPKLLIQFQNNGVVDDSQLPKDRFSAERLKGVDSTLKIQPAKLEDSAVYLCASSPWAGKAFFGQGTRLTVV.

V is TRBV5-1 and J is TRBJ2-3, with 9 bases fitting TRBD2. Per germline, CDR1 SGHRS and CDR2 YFSETQ. The V gene end was trimmed by 1 base and the J gene end by 1 base; junction bases not matched to a gene: 1. The CDR3 runs to 15 residues. The CDR3 sequence: CASSLRLAGTDTQYF. CDR3 nucleotide sequence: TGCGCCAGCAGCTTGCGACTAGCGGGCACAGATACGCAGTATTTT.